Listed below are T cell receptor beta chains from one sample, sequenced in a study of blood T cell repertoires in COVID-19. Sequenced by immunoSEQ multiplex PCR; TCRdb stores in-frame clones only, minus some. There are under 150,000 clones in the sample; about 88% occur only once, and almost 8.5% lies in the top ten. Sequencing was carried out using peripheral blood. These receptors all stem from a woman in her 70s who had recovered from COVID-19. Each CDR3 is given with its conserved first and last residue. A D gene is named only where the DNA matches it firmly. Part of the rows lack a size; the others show once, few, many or a class for expanded clones.

D gene	V gene	J gene	clone size	CDR3 DNA	CDR3 protein
-	TRBV11-3	TRBJ2-1	-	TGTGCCAGCAGCTTAGAGGGACTCAATGAGCAGTTCTTC	CASSLEGLNEQFF
TRBD1	TRBV7-8	TRBJ2-7	-	TGTGCCAGCAGCCCCACCGGGACAGGGAGCTCCTACGAGCAGTACTTC	CASSPTGTGSSYEQYF
TRBD1	TRBV28	TRBJ2-7	-	TGTGCCAGCAGATTGGACAGGGGAACCTACGAGCAGTACTTC	CASRLDRGTYEQYF
TRBD2	TRBV7-2	TRBJ2-5	-	TGTGCCAGCAGCCCAACTAGCGGGAGGGCTTATGAGACCCAGTACTTC	CASSPTSGRAYETQYF
TRBD1	TRBV25-1	TRBJ2-3	-	TGTGCCAGCACCTCGTCGACAGGGTCACATACGCAGTATTTT	CASTSSTGSHTQYF
TRBD1	TRBV7-3	TRBJ1-6	-	TGTGCCAGCAGCTTAAAGGGACAGGGTAGTTCACCCCTCCACTTT	CASSLKGQGSSPLHF
TRBD1	TRBV7-2	TRBJ2-5	-	TGTGCCAGCAGCTTGAGACAGGGCCAAGAGACCCAGTACTTC	CASSLRQGQETQYF
-	TRBV4-2	TRBJ1-6	-	TGTGCCAGCAGGACCGAGTTGGGGGCGGGTGGTTCACCCCTCCACTTT	CASRTELGAGGSPLHF
-	TRBV6-5	TRBJ1-4	-	TGTGCCAGCAGTCCATGGACAGCAACTAATGAAAAACTGTTTTTT	CASSPWTATNEKLFF
TRBD1	TRBV7-9	TRBJ2-7	-	TGTGCCAGCAGCTTAGAATGGGGACAGGGGGCCCACGAGCAGTACTTC	CASSLEWGQGAHEQYF
-	TRBV4-3	TRBJ1-5	-	TGCGCCAGCAGCCAAGAGGCACAGGCTCCGCTGGATCAGCCCCAGCATTTT	CASSQEAQAPLDQPQHF
-	TRBV19	TRBJ1-5	few	TGTGCCAGTAGTATAGGGGCCGCCTATAGCAATCAGCCCCAGCATTTT	CASSIGAAYSNQPQHF
-	TRBV5-1	TRBJ2-5	-	TGCGCCAGCAGCCTCCTAGGTATCCAAGAGACCCAGTACTTC	CASSLLGIQETQYF
-	TRBV9	TRBJ2-1	-	TGTGCCAGCAGCGACAGGAACCAGCAGTTCTTC	CASSDRNQQFF
-	TRBV2	TRBJ1-4	-	TGTGCCAGCCATGGCGTGGGGGGGCTGAGCGAAAAACTGTTTTTT	CASHGVGGLSEKLFF
TRBD1	TRBV2	TRBJ2-2	few	TGTGCCAGCAGCTTCGACAGGGGCGGGGAGCTGTTTTTT	CASSFDRGGELFF
-	TRBV28	TRBJ2-7	once	TGTGCCAGCACCGACTCTAACTACGAGCAGTACTTC	CASTDSNYEQYF
TRBD2	TRBV18	TRBJ2-1	-	TGTGCCAGCTCCCCCGGGACTAGCGGGAGCTACAATGAGCAGTTCTTC	CASSPGTSGSYNEQFF
-	TRBV5-5	TRBJ2-4	-	TGTGCCAGCAGCTTGGGGAGACTAGGTGGGACCTTC	CASSLGRLGGTF
-	TRBV28	TRBJ2-5	-	TGTGCCAGCAGTTCAGGACCGGGGTGGACAGAGACCCAGTACTTC	CASSSGPGWTETQYF
TRBD1	TRBV3-1/TRBV3-2	TRBJ2-7	once	TGTGCCAGCAGCCTTTATGGACAGGGTTCCTACGAGCAGTACTTC	CASSLYGQGSYEQYF
TRBD2	TRBV5-1	TRBJ2-2	-	TGCGCCAGCAGCTTAAGCGGGGAGAACACCGGGGAGCTGTTTTTT	CASSLSGENTGELFF
-	TRBV9	TRBJ1-4	-	TGTGCCAGCAGCGTAGGACAGGCCTGGGGTAATGAAAAACTGTTTTTT	CASSVGQAWGNEKLFF
TRBD2	TRBV6-5	TRBJ2-5	-	TGTGCCAGCAGCGTAGCGGGGTACCAAGAGACCCAGTACTTC	CASSVAGYQETQYF
TRBD1	TRBV15	TRBJ1-6	-	TGTGCCACCAGCGTCGACAGGGGCAATTCACCCCTCCACTTT	CATSVDRGNSPLHF
-	TRBV7-2	TRBJ2-1	once	TGTGCCTCAAGCGGCTACAATGAGCAGTTCTTC	CASSGYNEQFF
TRBD1	TRBV5-1	TRBJ2-1	-	TGCGCCAGCAGCTCCCAGGGGGCTCCGTACAATGAGCAGTTCTTC	CASSSQGAPYNEQFF
-	TRBV5-1	TRBJ2-2	-	TGCGCCAGCAGCCCCAGGGTGGCCGGGGAGCTGTTTTTT	CASSPRVAGELFF
TRBD2	TRBV3-1/TRBV3-2	TRBJ2-3	-	TGTGCCAGCAGCCGATGGACTAGCGACGCCACAGATACGCAGTATTTT	CASSRWTSDATDTQYF
TRBD1	TRBV27	TRBJ2-7	-	TGTGCCAGCAGTTTAGGGGACAGGAGCTTCTACGAGCAGTACTTC	CASSLGDRSFYEQYF
TRBD1	TRBV3-1/TRBV3-2	TRBJ1-1	-	TGTGCCAGCAGCCGCGGGACAGGGGGCACTGAAGCTTTCTTT	CASSRGTGGTEAFF
TRBD1	TRBV5-1	TRBJ2-3	-	TGCGCCAGCAGCCTTGCCACGGGACAGTATACGCAGTATTTT	CASSLATGQYTQYF
TRBD1	TRBV5-1	TRBJ1-6	-	TGCGCCAGCAGCCCAGGGGGCTCCTATAATTCACCCCTCCACTTT	CASSPGGSYNSPLHF
-	TRBV6-5	TRBJ1-1	-	TGTGCCAGCTCCGTTTCCAGGCCGAACACTGAAGCTTTCTTT	CASSVSRPNTEAFF
-	TRBV25-1	TRBJ2-5	few	TGTGCCAGCAGTGAGGGGGCCCGGCAGGCCATCGAGGCCCAGTACTTC	CASSEGARQAIEAQYF
-	TRBV4-1	TRBJ1-2	-	TGCGCCAGCAGCCCCATAGGGGGCTATGGCTACACCTTC	CASSPIGGYGYTF
-	TRBV28	TRBJ1-1	-	TGTGCCAGCAGTTTAACAGACACTGAAGCTTTCTTT	CASSLTDTEAFF
-	TRBV14	TRBJ1-6	-	TGTGCCAGCAGCCAAGGGCAGGGGTTCGGTAATTCACCCCTCCACTTT	CASSQGQGFGNSPLHF
TRBD1	TRBV29-1	TRBJ1-2	once	TGCAGCGTTGCTATAGACAGGGTTGGCTACACCTTC	CSVAIDRVGYTF
-	TRBV28	TRBJ1-2	-	TGTGCCAGCAGTTTATGGCCTGAGTATGGCTACACCTTC	CASSLWPEYGYTF
-	TRBV6-5	TRBJ1-2	-	TGTGCCAGCAGAAGAAGTGGAGGCAACTATGGCTACACCTTC	CASRRSGGNYGYTF
-	TRBV7-2	TRBJ2-3	-	TGTGCCAGCAGCTCCGCTCTAGCGCAGACGCAGTATTTT	CASSSALAQTQYF
-	TRBV5-5	TRBJ1-6	-	TGTGCCAGCAGCTTCCAGGGCAGGAATAATTCACCCCTCCACTTT	CASSFQGRNNSPLHF
-	TRBV28	TRBJ1-1	-	TGTGCCAGCAGTGTCCAGAAGGCGGGGTACACTGAAGCTTTCTTT	CASSVQKAGYTEAFF
-	TRBV2	TRBJ1-5	-	TGTGCCAGCAGTTATAGCGCGGGCAATCAGCCCCAGCATTTT	CASSYSAGNQPQHF